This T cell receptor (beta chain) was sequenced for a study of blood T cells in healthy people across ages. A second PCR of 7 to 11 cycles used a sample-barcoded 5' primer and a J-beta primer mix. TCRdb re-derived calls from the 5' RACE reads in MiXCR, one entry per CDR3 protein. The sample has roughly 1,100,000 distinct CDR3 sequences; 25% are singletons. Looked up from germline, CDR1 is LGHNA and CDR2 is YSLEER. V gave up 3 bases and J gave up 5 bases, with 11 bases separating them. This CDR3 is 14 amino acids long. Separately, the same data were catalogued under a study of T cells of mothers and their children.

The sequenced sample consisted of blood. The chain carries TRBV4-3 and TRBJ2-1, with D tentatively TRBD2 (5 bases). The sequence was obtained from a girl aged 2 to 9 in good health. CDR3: CASSQDSADNEQFF. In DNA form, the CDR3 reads TGCGCCAGCAGCCAGGACTCGGCCGACAATGAGCAGTTCTTC.